This is a list of T cell receptor beta chains from one sample in a study of blood T cell repertoires in COVID-19. This table comes from immunoSEQ multiplex PCR, and its TCRdb copy is limited to in-frame clones, with some not included. The sample has roughly 200,000 clones, about three quarters seen once; the top ten hold roughly 9.4%. The sequencing sample was made of peripheral blood. The receptors stem from a woman between 45 and 65 years old with active or convalescent COVID-19. Each CDR3 is given with its conserved first and last residue. The order of the fields is V gene, D gene, J gene, clone size, CDR3 DNA, CDR3 protein. D genes are given only for firm matches. Size is stated for part of the rows, as once, few or many counts, or as a class when the clone is expanded.

TRBV27	TRBD2	TRBJ2-3	.	TGTGCCAGCAGTTCTTCTAGCGGGAGGGTCACAGATACGCAGTATTTT	CASSSSSGRVTDTQYF
TRBV4-1	TRBD1	TRBJ1-6	.	TGCGCCAGCAGCCAAGAGGGACAGCTTAATTCACCCCTCCACTTT	CASSQEGQLNSPLHF
TRBV5-1	TRBD1	TRBJ2-2	once	TGCGCCAGCAGCTGGGGACAGCTGACTAACACCGGGGAGCTGTTTTTT	CASSWGQLTNTGELFF
TRBV27	TRBD2	TRBJ2-5	once	TGTGCCAGCAAGGGACCCACTAGCGTTGAGACCCAGTACTTC	CASKGPTSVETQYF
TRBV4-2	TRBD2	TRBJ2-3	.	TGTGCCAGCAGTCCCTCCGGGACTAGCGGCACAGATACGCAGTATTTT	CASSPSGTSGTDTQYF
TRBV7-9	.	TRBJ1-1	.	TGTGCCAGCAGCACACAGGGTGGGGGAACAACTGAAGCTTTCTTT	CASSTQGGGTTEAFF
TRBV21-1	.	TRBJ1-1	.	TGTGCCAGCAGCAAGACAGGGCATAACACTGAAGCTTTCTTT	CASSKTGHNTEAFF
TRBV7-2	TRBD1	TRBJ1-2	few	TGTGCCAGCAGCTTAGCCGGGACAGGGGGCCATGGCTACACCTTC	CASSLAGTGGHGYTF
TRBV24-1	.	TRBJ1-3	.	TGTGCCACCAGTGATTTGCAGACAGTATTTACTGGAAACACCATATATTTT	CATSDLQTVFTGNTIYF
TRBV7-9	TRBD2	TRBJ2-1	few	TGTGCCAGCAGCCCAAAGGGGACTAGTGGATACAATGAGCAGTTCTTC	CASSPKGTSGYNEQFF
TRBV25-1	.	TRBJ1-2	.	TGTGCCACCAGATCGTCCGGGGGCTATGGCTACACCTTC	CATRSSGGYGYTF
TRBV5-1	.	TRBJ1-1	.	TGCGCCAGCAGCCCCAGGGAGGGGGGGAACACTGAAGCTTTCTTT	CASSPREGGNTEAFF
TRBV7-2	.	TRBJ2-7	once	TGTGCCAGCAGCCTTTGGGCTAGCGAACTTAACAAGCAGTACTTC	CASSLWASELNKQYF
TRBV5-1	TRBD1	TRBJ2-7	.	TGCGCCAGCAGCTGGGGGACAGGCCTCAGCTCCTACGAGCAGTACTTC	CASSWGTGLSSYEQYF